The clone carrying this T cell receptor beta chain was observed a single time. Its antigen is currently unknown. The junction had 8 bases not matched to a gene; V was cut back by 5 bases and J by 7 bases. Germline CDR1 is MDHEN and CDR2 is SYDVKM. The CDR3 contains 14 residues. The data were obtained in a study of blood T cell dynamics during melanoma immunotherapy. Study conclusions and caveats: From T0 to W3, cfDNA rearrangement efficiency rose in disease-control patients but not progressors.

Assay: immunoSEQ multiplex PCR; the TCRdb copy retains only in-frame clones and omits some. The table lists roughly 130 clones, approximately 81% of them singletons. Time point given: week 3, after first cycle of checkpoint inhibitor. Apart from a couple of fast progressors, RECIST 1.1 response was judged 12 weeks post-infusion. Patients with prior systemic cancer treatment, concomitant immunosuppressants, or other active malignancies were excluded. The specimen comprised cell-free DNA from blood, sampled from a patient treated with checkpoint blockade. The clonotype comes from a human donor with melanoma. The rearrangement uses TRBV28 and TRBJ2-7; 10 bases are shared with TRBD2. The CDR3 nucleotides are TGTGCCAGCAGTGCTCTAGCGGGAGAGGGAGAGCAGTACTTC. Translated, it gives CASSALAGEGEQYF. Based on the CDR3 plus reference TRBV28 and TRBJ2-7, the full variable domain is DVKVTQSSRYLVKRTGEKVFLECVQDMDHENMFWYRQDPGLGLRLIYFSYDVKMKEKGDIPEGYSVSREKKERFSLILESASTNQTSMYLCASSALAGEGEQYFGPGTRLTVT.